Below are 27 T cell receptor beta chains sequenced from a single sample in a study of CD8+CD57+ T cells in acquired aplastic anemia. Sequencing was done on patients that had shown CD8+CD57+ cell expansion by flow cytometry. Genomic DNA templated the TCR beta VDJ and CDR3 profiling. In TCRdb, the reads were re-called with MiXCR into one record per CDR3 protein. The profile shows about 180,000 distinct CDR3 sequences, roughly 50% of them singletons. Sequences were obtained from sorted CD4+, CD8+, or CD8+CD57+ T cells (not recorded which) from PBMCs. Every receptor here comes from a human donor with aplastic anemia.

The chain links TRBV2 to TRBJ1-2; D possibly corresponds to TRBD1 (6 bases). The CDR3 is made up of 13 amino acids. Germline V lookup: CDR1 SNHLY, CDR2 FYNNEI. Between the trimmed V and J ends, which lost 3 bases and 8 bases, there was a span of 13 bases. In DNA, the CDR3 is TGTGCCAGCAGTGATTTACAGGGTGGGGGCTACACCTTC. Protein sequence: CASSDLQGGGYTF.

This clonotype was counted many times. The chain recombines TRBV19 with TRBJ1-5; D possibly corresponds to TRBD1 (6 bases). Trimming stripped 4 bases from V and 6 bases from J, with 19 bases between. The CDR3 has 16 amino acids. Germline CDR1 is LNHDA and CDR2 is SQIVND (reference sequence). CDR3 sequence reads: CASSRDIPSVPQPQHF. The CDR3 DNA follows: TGTGCCAGTAGTAGGGACATACCGTCTGTACCTCAGCCCCAGCATTTT. The complete variable domain, with remaining parts taken from reference TRBV19 and TRBJ1-5, reads DGGITQSPKYLFRKEGQNVTLSCEQNLNHDAMYWYRQDPGQGLRLIYYSQIVNDFQKGDIAEGYSVSREKKESFPLTVTSAQKNPTAFYLCASSRDIPSVPQPQHFGDGTRLSIL.

V gene TRBV20-1 combines with J gene TRBJ1-6; 7 nucleotides match TRBD1. Trimming took 6 bases from V and 10 from J; bases not matched to a gene: 9. The CDR3 runs 13 residues. Germline V lookup: CDR1 DFQATT, CDR2 SNEGSKA (reference sequence). The CDR3 DNA sequence: TGCAGTGCCTTACAGGGGTTAGGGTCACCCCTCCACTTT. This gives the protein CSALQGLGSPLHF.

This clonotype was seen a handful of times. This chain's CDR3 is CASSLAGQSNEKLFF. The CDR3 region has the DNA TGCGCCAGCAGCTTGGCGGGACAGAGTAATGAAAAACTGTTTTTT. The chain recombines TRBV5-1 with TRBJ1-4; 7 bases fit TRBD1. Per germline, CDR1 SGHRS and CDR2 YFSETQ. The length of the CDR3 is 15 residues. V was pared by 0 bases and J by 4 bases, with 3 bases of the junction left unmatched.

On this clonotype: The junction differs from germline at one of its ends, possibly a read error. The rearrangement uses TRBV10-3 and TRBJ1-1, with D perhaps TRBD1 (6 bases). Germline V gene data show CDR1 as ENHRY and CDR2 as SYGVKD. This CDR3 has 14 amino acids. The CDR3 nucleotides are TGCGCCATCAGTGAGGGGGGGATGAACACTAAAGCTTTCTTT. Translated: CAISEGGMNTKAFF.

This clonotype was found many times. The chain recombines TRBV7-2 with TRBJ2-3; weak D call: TRBD2 (5 bases). The CDR3 is 15 amino acids. V was pared by 5 bases and J by 2 bases, with 14 bases between. CDR1 is SGHTA and CDR2 is FQGNSA in the germline V gene. CDR3 nucleotides: TGTGCCAGCAGCCCCCAGCGGAAACTCACAGATACGCAGTATTTT. The encoded protein is CASSPQRKLTDTQYF.

The chain has TRBV29-1 and TRBJ2-2; 8 positions agree with TRBD1. There are 14 residues in the CDR3. Germline V gives CDR1 SQVTM, CDR2 ANQGSEA. The ends lost 8 bases at V and 6 bases at J; junction bases unmatched: 11. The CDR3 sequence: CSLGLDRVAGELFF. The DNA for the CDR3 is TGCAGCTTGGGACTGGACAGGGTGGCCGGGGAGCTGTTTTTT.

V is TRBV10-1 and J is TRBJ2-3; tentatively, D is TRBD1 or TRBD2 (6 bases each). From germline, CDR1 is WNHNN and CDR2 SYGVQD (reference sequence). V gave up 4 bases and J gave up 2 bases, with 16 bases separating them. This CDR3 spans 16 amino acids. CDR3 residues: CASSASRGANTDTQYF. The DNA for the CDR3 is TGCGCCAGCAGTGCGTCGAGGGGGGCCAACACAGATACGCAGTATTTT.

This clonotype has a count of ten or more. The V call is TRBV9, the J call TRBJ2-1, with 14 positions matching TRBD2. This CDR3 contains 16 residues. Unmatched junction bases numbered 3, after V lost 0 bases and J lost 7 bases. Germline V CDR1 and CDR2: SGDLS, YYNGEE. In DNA, the CDR3 is TGTGCCAGCAGCGTAGATGGACTAGCGGGGGGAAATGAGCAGTTCTTC. Encoded protein: CASSVDGLAGGNEQFF.

The chain is built from TRBV19 and TRBJ1-2, with D unresolved. V was pared by 2 bases and J by 9 bases, with 10 bases between. Germline loops: CDR1 LNHDA, CDR2 SQIVND (reference sequence). The length of the CDR3 is 12 residues. The CDR3 region has the DNA TGTGCCAGTAGTATATCCGGGAATAGCTACACCTTC. Translated, it gives CASSISGNSYTF.

CDR3 residues: CATSDSGRNSPLHF. As DNA, the CDR3 is TGTGCCACCAGTGATTCTGGCCGAAATTCACCCCTCCACTTT. The gene calls are TRBV24-1 and TRBJ1-6; D uncertain. Germline V gene data show CDR1 as KGHDR and CDR2 as SFDVKD. This CDR3 is 14 amino acids long. V lost 2 bases, J lost 7 bases, and 8 bases lay in between.

The chain carries TRBV14 and TRBJ2-6; 11 positions match TRBD2. Germline CDR1 is SGHDN and CDR2 is FVKESK. Trimming at V came to 2 bases and at J to 0 bases, leaving 12 bases not matched to a gene. This CDR3 has 21 amino acids. The CDR3 loop is CASSQLPPGLADFSGANVLTF. CDR3 DNA: TGTGCCAGCAGCCAACTTCCACCGGGACTAGCGGACTTCTCTGGGGCCAACGTCCTGACTTTC. The variable domain in full, completed from reference TRBV14 and TRBJ2-6, reads EAGVTQFPSHSVIEKGQTVTLRCDPISGHDNLYWYRRVMGKEIKFLLHFVKESKQDESGMPNNRFLAERTGGTYSTLKVQPAELEDSGVYFCASSQLPPGLADFSGANVLTFGAGSRLTVL.

The chain couples TRBV10-2 to TRBJ2-1; D is unclear. V was shortened by 3 bases and J by 4 bases, with 4 bases between the two germline ends. Germline V lookup: CDR1 WSHSY, CDR2 SAAADI. This CDR3 has 12 amino acids. The DNA of the CDR3 is TGCGCCAGCAGTGACCCATACAATGAGCAGTTCTTC. Translating it yields CASSDPYNEQFF.

CDR3 amino acids: CASSPNANTEAFF. DNA for the CDR3: TGTGCCAGCTCACCAAACGCAAACACTGAAGCTTTCTTT. The V and J genes are TRBV2 and TRBJ1-1; the D is unclear. The CDR3 is 13 amino acids. Germline lookup yields CDR1 SNHLY and CDR2 FYNNEI. V dropped 8 bases and J dropped 2 bases, with 12 bases sitting between them. Filled out from reference TRBV2 and TRBJ1-1, the complete variable domain reads EPEVTQTPSHQVTQMGQEVILRCVPISNHLYFYWYRQILGQKVEFLVSFYNNEISEKSEIFDDQFSVERPDGSNFTLKIRSTKLEDSAMYFCASSPNANTEAFFGQGTRLTVV.

The chain joins TRBV9 to TRBJ2-7; TRBD1 aligns across 7 bases. The CDR3 spans 16 residues. The ends lost 3 bases at V and 3 bases at J; junction bases unmatched: 12. Germline-derived CDR1 and CDR2 are SGDLS and YYNGEE. The CDR3 DNA sequence: TGTGCCAGCAGCGCGCAGGGGGTGCGTGGTGACTACGAGCAGTACTTC. Its translation: CASSAQGVRGDYEQYF.

V usage is TRBV14 and J usage is TRBJ2-7, with 11 bases that match TRBD2. The V gene end was trimmed by 1 base and the J gene end by 3 bases; junction bases not matched to a gene: 2. CDR1 and CDR2 from the germline V gene are SGHDN and FVKESK. CDR3 size: 15 residues. CDR3 coding DNA: TGTGCCAGCAGCCAAGGGGGACTAGCGGACTACGAGCAGTACTTC. Protein: CASSQGGLADYEQYF.

This clonotype came up a few times. The chain combines TRBV24-1 with TRBJ2-1; possibly TRBD1 for D (5 bases). The germline gives CDR1 KGHDR, CDR2 SFDVKD. CDR3 length: 12 amino acids. Deletions cut 4 bases from V and 12 bases from J, with 12 bases between. The CDR3 region has the DNA TGTGCCACCAGTGAGCAGGGCCTGGGGCAGTTCTTC. Translated, it gives CATSEQGLGQFF.

Turning to this clonotype: Given a much more abundant clone one base away, this may be a read error. The rearrangement uses TRBV6-5 and TRBJ1-2; D not resolved. Deletions cut 4 bases from V and 6 bases from J, with 18 bases between. The germline V gene encodes CDR1 MNHEY and CDR2 SVGAGI. This CDR3 is built from 15 residues. In nucleotides, the CDR3 is TGTGCCAGCAGTTCGAAGTCCTGGAGGAAAGATGGCTACACCTTC. Its protein is CASSSKSWRKDGYTF.

The chain joins TRBV29-1 to TRBJ1-2; no clear D gene. The V gene lost 4 bases and the J gene lost 4 bases, with 7 bases spanning the gap. There are 11 residues in the CDR3. The germline V gene has CDR1 SQVTM and CDR2 ANQGSEA. Written as DNA, the CDR3 is TGCAGCGTTGGGGAGATCTATGGCTACACCTTC. Translating it yields CSVGEIYGYTF.

Many counts were recorded for this clonotype. CDR3 nucleotides: TGCGCCAGCAGCTTGGAGGGGACAGGGTACAATGAGCAGTTCTTC. It codes for CASSLEGTGYNEQFF. This sequence joins TRBV5-1 and TRBJ2-1, with 9 bases lining up with TRBD1. J gave up 4 bases and V 0 bases, and 2 bases lay outside the gene matches. Germline CDR1 reads SGHRS; CDR2 reads YFSETQ. The CDR3 loop spans 15 amino acids.

This clonotype was seen many times. The chain recombines TRBV5-1 with TRBJ2-1; 9 nucleotides align to TRBD1. In germline, CDR1 is SGHRS, CDR2 YFSETQ. This CDR3 has 14 amino acids. Germline trimming cut 2 bases from V and 8 bases from J; bases unmatched to any gene: 5. In DNA, the CDR3 is TGCGCCAGCAGCTTCGGACAGGGGTCCGATGAGCAGTTCTTC. Its translation: CASSFGQGSDEQFF.

This clonotype occurred a few times. The V call is TRBV24-1, the J call TRBJ1-1; D is perhaps TRBD1 (6 bases). From germline, CDR1 is KGHDR and CDR2 SFDVKD. With 7 bases removed from V and 4 bases from J, the gap between germline ends came to 12 bases. The length of the CDR3 is 13 residues. CDR3 DNA: TGTGCCACCAGGGGCGTCAGGGGCACTGAAGCTTTCTTT. Amino acids: CATRGVRGTEAFF.

The chain recombines TRBV20-1 with TRBJ2-3; 8 bases align to TRBD2. With 5 bases clipped from V and 0 bases from J, the junction kept 7 bases outside the gene matches. This CDR3 contains 15 residues. CDR1 and CDR2 from the germline V gene are DFQATT and SNEGSKA (reference sequence). Written as DNA, the CDR3 is TGCAGTGCTGTTCCACTAGCGGATAGCACAGATACGCAGTATTTT. Protein: CSAVPLADSTDTQYF.

To note about this clonotype: One end of the junction fails to match germline, which may point to a read error. The chain employs TRBV29-1 and TRBJ2-7, with D possibly matching TRBD1 (5 bases). CDR1 and CDR2 (germline): SQVTM, ANQGSEA. The CDR3 has 14 amino acids. Written as DNA, the CDR3 is TGCAGGGTTGAAGTACAGGCCAACTCCTACGAGCAGTACTTC. Its protein product is CRVEVQANSYEQYF.

Ten or more counts support this clonotype. J is TRBJ2-4 and V is TRBV19; 10 positions agree with TRBD1. CDR3 length equals 17 residues. Trimming removed 5 bases from V and 6 bases from J; junction bases left unmatched: 13. Germline V gene data show CDR1 as LNHDA and CDR2 as SQIVND (reference sequence). The CDR3: CASSLGQGWGDRNIQYF. In DNA, the CDR3 is TGTGCCAGTAGTCTGGGACAGGGGTGGGGGGACCGAAACATTCAGTACTTC.

Turning to this clonotype: A much bigger clone sits one base away, suggesting this may be a read error. The chain is built from TRBV20-1 and TRBJ2-7; D is possibly TRBD1 (6 bases). The CDR3 extends over 15 amino acids. The germline V gene encodes CDR1 DFQATT and CDR2 SNEGSKA (reference sequence). This CDR3 reads CSAREGDTRSYGQYF. In DNA form, the CDR3 reads TGCAGTGCTAGAGAGGGGGACACTCGCTCCTACGGGCAGTACTTC.

The chain recombines TRBV10-3 with TRBJ2-4; D remains ambiguous. The CDR3 extends over 15 amino acids. CDR1 is ENHRY and CDR2 is SYGVKD in the germline V gene. Deletions cut 11 bases from V and 0 bases from J, with 17 bases between. CDR3: CASSGDLEAKNIQYF. The CDR3 coding sequence is TGTGCCTCATCGGGTGATCTAGAAGCCAAAAACATTCAGTACTTC.